This T cell receptor beta chain was recorded in a study of T cell responses to AZD1222 COVID-19 vaccine. The study's findings and limits: Baseline testing showed seropositivity in only a handful of AZD1222 recipients. Spike-specific TCR breadth and depth both grew after two AZD1222 doses. Nearly half of unique spike-specific TCRs reportedly avoided B.1.351 and B.1.1.7 mutated regions. Mapped onto spike, vaccine-associated CD4 TCRs spanned it and were dominant at 160-218 and 743-854.

Repertoires were generated with immunoSEQ multiplex PCR, while TCRdb's copy carries only in-frame clones and drops some. Here the sample spans some 130,000 clones, roughly 90% being singletons. About this clone: Its antigen is undetermined.

The V gene's germline CDR1 is LGHDT and CDR2 YNNKEL (reference sequence). V lost 4 bases to trimming and J lost 7 bases; unmatched junction nucleotides: 7. The length of the CDR3 is 15 residues. The sequence derives from an adult in good health. The V gene is TRBV3-1 (or the pseudogene TRBV3-2), the J gene TRBJ1-3, with TRBD1 identical over 10 bases. This material consisted of peripheral blood, taken on day 0 of AZD1222 vaccination. Written as DNA, the CDR3 is TGTGCCAGCAGCCTGGGAAGGGGACAGGGGAACACCATATATTTT. It codes for CASSLGRGQGNTIYF.